The 28 T cell receptor beta chains given below trace back to one sample, sequenced in a study of blood T cell repertoires in COVID-19. The repertoire was sequenced with immunoSEQ multiplex PCR; TCRdb's copy has only in-frame clones and lacks some. The sample lists fewer than 85,000 clones, roughly four fifths occurring once. The sample taken for sequencing was peripheral blood. The receptors here all came from a woman aged 60-75 years with acute or convalescent COVID-19.

The chain joins TRBV7-8 to TRBJ2-1, with 8 bases aligning to TRBD2. From germline, CDR1 is SGHVS and CDR2 FQNEAQ. With V trimmed by 8 bases and J by 10 bases, 19 bases remained unmatched. The CDR3 runs to 16 residues. CDR3 amino acids: CASVPSAGRGGLEQFF. The DNA for the CDR3 is TGTGCCAGCGTTCCCTCGGCGGGACGGGGGGGCTTAGAGCAGTTCTTC.

The chain employs TRBV28 and TRBJ2-5, with 7 positions matching TRBD2. This CDR3 is built from 15 residues. Per the germline V gene, CDR1 is MDHEN and CDR2 is SYDVKM. The V and J ends lost 6 bases and 3 bases, in that order; junction bases with no gene match: 10. The CDR3, as DNA: TGTGCCAGCAGGGAGAGGTGGCTAGCGGAAGAGACCCAGTACTTC. Translated: CASRERWLAEETQYF.

The chain has TRBV6-5 and TRBJ1-5; maybe TRBD1 (5 bases). Between the trimmed V and J ends, which lost 6 bases and 2 bases, there was a span of 14 bases. Germline V gene sequence: CDR1 MNHEY, CDR2 SVGAGI. The CDR3 runs 15 residues. For the CDR3, the DNA is TGTGCCAGCAGACTGTATGGGGGGGGCAATCAGCCCCAGCATTTT. The encoded protein is CASRLYGGGNQPQHF.

V and J are TRBV6-5 and TRBJ2-3, with TRBD1 matching over 7 bases. From germline, CDR1 is MNHEY and CDR2 SVGAGI. Trimming at V came to 8 bases and at J to 0 bases, leaving 8 bases not matched to a gene. The CDR3 sequence is 15 residues long. CDR3 DNA sequence: TGTGCCAGCGGCCGGGACAGCTATAGCACAGATACGCAGTATTTT. It encodes CASGRDSYSTDTQYF.

This clone was found once. V is TRBV2 and J is TRBJ2-1; 7 nucleotides line up with TRBD1. The CDR3 has 14 residues. With 6 bases clipped from V and 6 bases from J, the junction kept 8 bases outside the gene matches. Germline CDR1 SNHLY, CDR2 FYNNEI. This CDR3 is CASSFTGTVNEQFF. The DNA of the CDR3 is TGTGCCAGCAGCTTTACCGGGACAGTCAATGAGCAGTTCTTC.

The V call is TRBV2, the J call TRBJ2-7; TRBD1 might be the D (6 bases). The V end lost 3 bases, the J end lost 0 bases, and 9 bases lay between the germline ends. Germline V lookup: CDR1 SNHLY, CDR2 FYNNEI. This CDR3 has 14 residues. The CDR3 is CASSEQGISYEQYF. The CDR3 DNA reads TGTGCCAGCAGTGAGCAGGGGATCTCCTACGAGCAGTACTTC.

The chain recombines TRBV14 with TRBJ2-7; the D is unclear. This CDR3 has 13 amino acids. V dropped 2 bases and J dropped 3 bases, with 8 bases sitting between them. Germline CDR1 is SGHDN and CDR2 is FVKESK. The chain's CDR3 is CASSQSRIYEQYF. In nucleotides, the CDR3 is TGTGCCAGCAGCCAAAGCAGGATCTACGAGCAGTACTTC.

The chain links TRBV25-1 to TRBJ2-2, with D perhaps matching TRBD1 (6 bases). The CDR3 loop spans 14 amino acids. Between the trimmed V and J ends, which lost 7 bases and 1 base, there was a span of 10 bases. CDR1 MGHDK and CDR2 SYGVNS come from the germline V gene. The chain's CDR3 is CASTGHKNTGELFF. Here the CDR3 DNA reads TGTGCCAGCACGGGACATAAGAACACCGGGGAGCTGTTTTTT.

The J gene is TRBJ2-7, the V gene TRBV7-3; possible D gene TRBD2, 6 bases. The length of the CDR3 is 14 residues. Germline CDR1 is SGHTA and CDR2 is FQGTGA. Deletions cut 0 bases from V and 7 bases from J, with 13 bases between. The CDR3, as DNA: TGTGCCAGCAGCTTAACTGCCCCGGAGGGAGAGCAGTACTTC. Amino acid sequence: CASSLTAPEGEQYF.

This clone was seen only a few times. This chain connects TRBV20-1 to TRBJ2-3; unclear D gene. Trimming stripped 3 bases from V and 9 bases from J, with 10 bases between. Per germline, CDR1 DFQATT and CDR2 SNEGSKA (reference sequence). The CDR3 totals 11 residues. The CDR3 DNA is TGCAGTGCTAGCGTTTCGCAGACGCAGTATTTT. Its protein product is CSASVSQTQYF.

The rearrangement joins TRBV18 to TRBJ1-1; the D gene is possibly TRBD1 (5 bases). The CDR3 contains 14 residues. Germline V gene lookup returns CDR1 KGHSH and CDR2 LQKENI. Trimming left V 2 bases short and J 0 bases short, with 7 bases between. In DNA, the CDR3 is TGTGCCAGCTCACCAGCGACAGTGAACACTGAAGCTTTCTTT. Translated: CASSPATVNTEAFF.

The gene calls are TRBV5-1 and TRBJ2-5; possible D gene TRBD1, 5 bases. The V gene's germline CDR1 is SGHRS and CDR2 YFSETQ. V was cut by 0 bases and J by 5 bases, with 14 bases left in between. The CDR3 spans 15 residues. CDR3 sequence reads: CASSLAPGPQETQYF. CDR3 in DNA: TGCGCCAGCAGCTTGGCACCAGGGCCTCAGGAGACCCAGTACTTC.

The chain links TRBV29-1 to TRBJ1-3; tentative D call: TRBD1 (5 bases). V was trimmed by 7 bases and J by 1 base, leaving 20 bases between them. The germline V gene encodes CDR1 SQVTM and CDR2 ANQGSEA. The CDR3 is made up of 16 amino acids. CDR3 sequence: CSAGTGRPGSGNTIYF. The CDR3 coding sequence is TGCAGCGCAGGGACCGGGAGACCGGGATCTGGAAACACCATATATTTT.

This clone was seen a single time. This rearrangement joins TRBV3-1 (or the pseudogene TRBV3-2) to TRBJ2-5; 10 bases map to TRBD2. This CDR3 is 17 amino acids long. The germline V gene encodes CDR1 LGHDT and CDR2 YNNKEL (reference sequence). V was clipped by 3 bases and J by 0 bases; unmatched bases: 7. CDR3 sequence reads: CASSHNSGGPDQETQYF. The CDR3 DNA is TGTGCCAGCAGCCATAATAGCGGGGGGCCCGACCAAGAGACCCAGTACTTC.

CDR3 region: CASSTGGRTLRDAFF. DNA of the CDR3: TGTGCCAGCAGTACCGGGGGACGTACCCTCCGGGACGCTTTCTTT. The V and J genes are TRBV28 and TRBJ1-1, with D perhaps matching TRBD1 (5 bases). V shed 5 bases and J shed 11 bases, with 24 bases lying between them. The CDR3 spans 15 residues. Germline-derived CDR1 and CDR2 are MDHEN and SYDVKM.

CDR3 DNA sequence: TGTGCCAGCTCACCGGACAGGGTAAGCTCCTACGAGCAGTACTTC. Translating it yields CASSPDRVSSYEQYF. The rearrangement joins TRBV18 to TRBJ2-7, with 8 bases lining up with TRBD1. Germline V gene sequence: CDR1 KGHSH, CDR2 LQKENI. With 3 bases clipped from V and 0 bases from J, the junction kept 4 bases outside the gene matches. This CDR3 is 15 amino acids long.

This chain joins TRBV19 and TRBJ1-2, with 9 bases matching TRBD1. There are 13 residues in the CDR3. Germline values: CDR1 LNHDA, CDR2 SQIVND (reference sequence). Losses at the gene ends were 6 bases for V and 4 bases for J; bases not matched to a gene: 3. The DNA for the CDR3 is TGTGCCAGTAGACGGGACAGGGTCTATGGCTACACCTTC. Translated: CASRRDRVYGYTF. The full variable domain, rest sourced from reference TRBV19 and TRBJ1-2, is DGGITQSPKYLFRKEGQNVTLSCEQNLNHDAMYWYRQDPGQGLRLIYYSQIVNDFQKGDIAEGYSVSREKKESFPLTVTSAQKNPTAFYLCASRRDRVYGYTFGSGTRLTVV.

This clone was picked up one time. The rearrangement uses TRBV4-1 and TRBJ1-4, with D possibly TRBD1 on 6 matching bases. Germline-derived CDR1 and CDR2 are MGHRA and YSYEKL. There are 18 residues in the CDR3. V gave up 0 bases and J gave up 5 bases, with 19 bases separating them. The CDR3 reads CASSQDESRYRENEKLFF. In DNA, the CDR3 is TGCGCCAGCAGCCAAGATGAATCCCGTTACAGGGAGAATGAAAAACTGTTTTTT.

This chain uses TRBV6-6 with TRBJ1-4; the D gene is possibly TRBD1 (6 bases). The CDR3 consists of 16 residues. V dropped 4 bases and J dropped 5 bases, with 17 bases sitting between them. The germline V gene encodes CDR1 MNHNY and CDR2 SVGAGI (reference sequence). DNA of the CDR3: TGTGCCAGCAGTTTACATAGGGGGTCAATCAATGAAAAACTGTTTTTT. This codes for CASSLHRGSINEKLFF.

The table lists this clone with a few counts. This chain uses TRBV5-8 with TRBJ2-1; tentatively, D is TRBD1 (5 bases). The CDR3 covers 15 residues. Germline V CDR1 and CDR2: SGHTS, YDEGEE. V gave up 1 base and J gave up 4 bases, with 12 bases separating them. The CDR3 bases are TGTGCCAGCAGCTTGAAGGGGATTGGGTACAATGAGCAGTTCTTC. Translating it yields CASSLKGIGYNEQFF.

The CDR3 spells CASSRPRQGFLRAFF. The DNA for the CDR3 is TGTGCCAGCAGCCGCCCGCGACAGGGCTTCTTGAGGGCTTTCTTT. The chain employs TRBV5-6 and TRBJ1-1; 7 positions agree with TRBD1. Germline V lookup: CDR1 SGHDT, CDR2 YYEEEE. The CDR3 has 15 amino acids. J gave up 11 bases and V 4 bases, and 17 bases lay outside the gene matches.

A few counts support this clone. The chain combines TRBV23-1 with TRBJ1-6; weak D call: TRBD1 (5 bases). TRBV23-1 is sorted into the ORF group, with uncertain function. The CDR3 has 16 residues. V was clipped by 4 bases and J by 7 bases, with 17 bases between them. In DNA, the CDR3 is TGCGCCAGCAGTCTCACCGGCAGGGCCCGGAATTCACCCCTCCACTTT. Its translation is CASSLTGRARNSPLHF.

Only one count was recorded for this clone. This chain connects TRBV24-1 to TRBJ2-2; possibly TRBD1 for D (5 bases). V dropped 5 bases and J dropped 2 bases, with 11 bases sitting between them. The CDR3 sequence is 15 residues long. Germline loops: CDR1 KGHDR, CDR2 SFDVKD. Written as DNA, the CDR3 is TGTGCCACCAGTGTAGCAGGGATTAACACCGGGGAGCTGTTTTTT. Translating it yields CATSVAGINTGELFF.

This rearrangement joins TRBV2 to TRBJ1-6; TRBD1 aligns across 12 bases. The CDR3 totals 14 residues. The germline gives CDR1 SNHLY, CDR2 FYNNEI. V lost 6 bases, J lost 9 bases, and 3 bases stayed unmatched. CDR3 bases: TGTGCCAGCAGGGGACAGGGGGCCATTTCACCCCTCCACTTT. It specifies CASRGQGAISPLHF.

This chain uses TRBV4-1 with TRBJ1-4, with TRBD1 matching 7 bases. J gave up 5 bases and V 0 bases, and 12 bases lay outside the gene matches. The CDR3 totals 18 residues. Germline CDR1 reads MGHRA; CDR2 reads YSYEKL. Here the CDR3 DNA reads TGCGCCAGCAGCCAAGAGTTCAGGGGGAGGCTTATCAATGAAAAACTGTTTTTT. Its translation is CASSQEFRGRLINEKLFF.

The chain joins TRBV18 to TRBJ1-3; no definite D call. The CDR3 consists of 18 residues. Germline V gene lookup returns CDR1 KGHSH and CDR2 LQKENI. Trimming removed 3 bases from V and 10 bases from J, with 28 bases in between. DNA of the CDR3: TGTGCCAGCTCACCCCTGAGACTGGTCCGGCGGATGAACCTAACCATATATTTT. This sequence encodes CASSPLRLVRRMNLTIYF.

V usage is TRBV7-8 and J usage is TRBJ1-1; maybe TRBD1 (6 bases). This CDR3 spans 17 amino acids. Trimming took 5 bases from V and 2 from J, leaving 21 bases between them. Germline assignment: CDR1 SGHVS and CDR2 FQNEAQ. DNA of the CDR3: TGTGCCAGCAGCGACAGAACAGGGCGAGGCCTAAACACTGAAGCTTTCTTT. It specifies CASSDRTGRGLNTEAFF.

This clone was recorded once. This chain joins TRBV18 and TRBJ1-1; D might be TRBD1 (6 bases). This CDR3 is 15 amino acids long. Per the germline V gene, CDR1 is KGHSH and CDR2 is LQKENI. V lost 1 base and J 8 bases, leaving 17 bases between the germline ends. DNA of the CDR3: TGTGCCAGCTCACCACTACCTCCAGGGGAATCCGAAGCTTTCTTT. Amino acids: CASSPLPPGESEAFF.